This T cell receptor (beta chain) was recovered during a study of blood T cell repertoires in COVID-19. Study-level background: The analysed material was cDNA or gDNA that came from T cells, B-cell-depleted T cells, or PBMCs.

Germline CDR1 is SGHRS and CDR2 is YFSETQ. The CDR3 runs to 17 residues. Losses at the gene ends were 1 base for V and 0 bases for J; bases not matched to a gene: 5. Original methodology: From reference gene primer amplification, estimates of nucleated cell counts were derived. The data were produced by immunoSEQ multiplex PCR, yet TCRdb's version contains in-frame clones alone and is incomplete. The V and J calls and clone size come from that table; D and trimming were worked out from the DNA. This table has fewer than 250,000 clones, 65% to 85% appearing once. V and J are TRBV5-1 and TRBJ2-5; 11 bases agree with TRBD2. The receptor's source is a woman aged 25-40 years who had been exposed to COVID-19. The sequenced material came from PBMCs or T cells enriched from blood (not recorded which). The CDR3 DNA sequence: TGCGCCAGCAGCTTGATGTCTAGCGGGGGGTACCAAGAGACCCAGTACTTC. Translating gives CASSLMSSGGYQETQYF.